Following are 16 T cell receptor beta chains from one sample sequenced in a study of T cells in women clearing cervical HPV infection. TCRdb's copy holds only in-frame clones and misses some; the assay was immunoSEQ multiplex PCR. This repertoire includes 18,000 or so clones. The material sequenced was blood buffy coat. The receptors derive from a woman aged 18 to 69 with a cervical HPV16 infection that either progressed to CIN3+ or cleared (not recorded which).

Comment on this clone: The CDR3 goes on 3 residues after the read ends, and that part is filled in from the germline J gene. This sequence joins TRBV7-8 and TRBJ2-7; a weak D match, TRBD2 (5 bases). The V and J ends lost 1 base and 3 bases respectively, with 13 bases between them. The germline V gene has CDR1 SGHVS and CDR2 FQNEAQ. The length of the CDR3 is 15 residues. The part of the CDR3 DNA that was read is TGTGCCAGCAGCTTAGAGTCGGGGAACGGCTACGAG. This sequence encodes CASSLESGNGYE. The whole CDR3 sequence reads CASSLESGNGYEQYF.

On this clone: Read data end 3 residues before the CDR3 end; the end is taken from the germline J gene. The rearrangement uses TRBV6-1 and TRBJ1-4; D gene unclear. The V gene lost 2 bases and the J gene lost 3 bases, with 16 bases spanning the gap. The CDR3 consists of 17 residues. Germline CDR1 is MNHNS and CDR2 is SASEGT. The CDR3 bases that were read are TGTGCCAGCAGTGAAACACGTCAGCGGAGGTCTAATGAAAAA. Amino acid sequence: CASSETRQRRSNEK. The whole CDR3 reads CASSETRQRRSNEKLFF.

Comments on this clone: At one end the junction does not follow the germline gene, possibly because of a read error. The read finishes 3 residues shy of the CDR3 end, and the germline J gene is used to complete it. This chain connects TRBV7-3 to TRBJ2-3; D ambiguous. CDR3 size: 13 residues. The germline CDR1 and CDR2 sequences are SGHTA and FQGTGA. Incomplete CDR3 DNA: TGTGCCAGCAGCCTAACTAACACAGATACG. It codes for CASSLTNTDT. Given in full, the CDR3 is CASSLTNTDTQYF.

Of note for this clone: The sequenced fragment ends 3 residues before the CDR3 boundary, so the rest is inferred from the germline J gene. The V call is TRBV30, the J call TRBJ1-2; 7 bases are shared with TRBD1. Germline V gene lookup returns CDR1 GTSNPN and CDR2 SVGIG (reference sequence). The length of the CDR3 is 14 residues. V shed 1 base, J shed 4 bases, and the junction held 6 bases outside the gene matches. CDR3 DNA, as far as it was read: TGTGCCTGGAGTGCACAGGGGCCTGGCTATGGC. Encoded protein: CAWSAQGPGYG. The CDR3 in full is CAWSAQGPGYGYTF.

Its frequency marks this clone as medium-sized. The read falls 3 residues short of the CDR3 end, and the missing part is taken from the germline J gene. V gene TRBV20-1 combines with J gene TRBJ2-3; 7 nucleotides match TRBD1. Germline lookup yields CDR1 DFQATT and CDR2 SNEGSKA (reference sequence). Trimming at V came to 3 bases and at J to 4 bases, leaving 19 bases not matched to a gene. The length of the CDR3 is 18 residues. The CDR3 is CSASLPAAQGISADTQYF. The CDR3 DNA, read in part, is TGCAGTGCTAGCCTCCCGGCGGCACAGGGGATTTCCGCAGATACG.

The CDR3 protein is CASKAQGNTGELFF. The DNA read from the CDR3 is TGTGCCAGCAAGGCCCAAGGCAACACCGGGGAG. The rearrangement joins TRBV6-4 to TRBJ2-2; no firm D call. The read is 3 residues too short to cover the CDR3 end, so that end is filled in from the germline J gene. The CDR3 extends over 14 amino acids. The germline CDR1 and CDR2 sequences are MRHNA and SNTAGT. The V gene lost 7 bases and the J gene lost 2 bases, with 11 bases spanning the gap.

For this clone: The sequenced fragment ends 3 residues before the CDR3 boundary, so the rest is inferred from the germline J gene. The chain combines TRBV12-3 or TRBV12-4 with TRBJ2-2; D gene ambiguous. This CDR3 has 14 residues. Between the trimmed V and J ends, which lost 3 bases and 4 bases, there was a span of 9 bases. The CDR3 is CASSFNSRTGELFF. The CDR3 bases that were read are TGTGCCAGCAGTTTCAACAGTCGCACCGGGGAG.

According to its frequency, this clone is medium-sized. The sequenced fragment ends 3 residues before the CDR3 boundary, so the rest is inferred from the germline J gene. The gene calls are TRBV13 and TRBJ2-5, with 7 bases lining up with TRBD1. Trimming cost V 5 bases and J 4 bases; bases outside gene matches: 4. CDR3 size: 13 residues. CDR1 is PRHDT, CDR2 FYEKMQ, per germline (reference sequence). CDR3 DNA, as far as it was read: TGTGCCAGCAGCAGCAGGGGGATAGAGACC. Encoded protein: CASSSRGIET. The complete CDR3 protein is CASSSRGIETQYF.

Notes on this clone: The read halts 3 residues ahead of the CDR3 end, with the missing end drawn from the germline J gene. V and J are TRBV20-1 and TRBJ1-4; TRBD1 might be the D (5 bases). Germline CDR1 DFQATT, CDR2 SNEGSKA (reference sequence). The CDR3 runs 15 residues. V was shortened by 5 bases and J by 8 bases, with 21 bases between the two germline ends. Partial CDR3 DNA: TGCAGTGCTGCCGGGACTGCGGAGCCGTGGGAAAAA. Its protein is CSAAGTAEPWEK. The CDR3 in full is CSAAGTAEPWEKLFF.

Points on this clone: The read comes to an end 3 residues before the CDR3 does, leaving the germline J gene to fill in the end. The V and J genes are TRBV2 and TRBJ2-7, with 8 bases that match TRBD1. In germline, CDR1 is SNHLY, CDR2 FYNNEI. V lost 1 base and J lost 5; bases outside the gene matches: 4. The CDR3 runs 14 residues. The CDR3 DNA, read in part, is TGTGCCAGCAGTGAAGGAGACAGGGGCCACGAG. This sequence encodes CASSEGDRGHE. The complete CDR3 sequence is CASSEGDRGHEQYF.

Of note for this clone: The CDR3 end lies 3 residues beyond the end of the read and is filled in from the germline J gene. The genes are TRBV19 and TRBJ2-7, with 9 bases that match TRBD2. Trimming removed 8 bases from V and 3 bases from J; junction bases left unmatched: 8. Per germline, CDR1 LNHDA and CDR2 SQIVND (reference sequence). CDR3 length: 14 residues. The CDR3 loop is CASRPSGVLYEQYF. CDR3 DNA (partial): TGTGCCAGTCGCCCTAGCGGGGTCCTCTACGAG. The variable domain in full, completed from reference TRBV19 and TRBJ2-7, reads DGGITQSPKYLFRKEGQNVTLSCEQNLNHDAMYWYRQDPGQGLRLIYYSQIVNDFQKGDIAEGYSVSREKKESFPLTVTSAQKNPTAFYLCASRPSGVLYEQYFGPGTRLTVT.

Concerning this clone: The CDR3 end lies 3 residues beyond the end of the read and is filled in from the germline J gene. The V call is TRBV10-3, the J call TRBJ2-7; possibly TRBD1 for D (6 bases). Looked up from germline, CDR1 is ENHRY and CDR2 is SYGVKD. Between the trimmed V and J ends, which lost 1 base and 3 bases, there was a span of 7 bases. The CDR3 is 13 residues long. CDR3 amino acids: CAISELDSYEQYF. CDR3 bases read: TGTGCCATCAGTGAGTTGGACAGCTACGAG.

A note on this clone: The CDR3 end falls 3 residues outside the read, so it is completed with the germline J gene. This chain joins TRBV7-6 and TRBJ1-1; D is perhaps TRBD1 (5 bases). Germline CDR1 SGHVS, CDR2 FNYEAQ. V lost 5 bases and J 0 bases, leaving 10 bases between the germline ends. CDR3 length equals 14 residues. The CDR3 DNA, read in part, is TGTGCCAGCAGCGCGGACACACTGAACACTGAA. This codes for CASSADTLNTE. Given in full, the CDR3 is CASSADTLNTEAFF.

As for this clone: The CDR3 extends 3 residues past the end of the read, so its final part is completed from the germline J gene. The rearrangement joins TRBV28 to TRBJ1-6, with no clear D. CDR3 size: 16 residues. V shed 4 bases and J shed 6 bases, with 16 bases lying between them. The V gene's germline CDR1 is MDHEN and CDR2 SYDVKM. Incomplete CDR3 DNA: TGTGCCAGCAGTTCATACAGAGCGGCCTCTAATTCACCC. As protein: CASSSYRAASNSP. The entire CDR3 reads CASSSYRAASNSPLHF.

Details on this clone: The read finishes 3 residues shy of the CDR3 end, and the germline J gene is used to complete it. This chain connects TRBV2 to TRBJ1-2; 7 bases are shared with TRBD1. V dropped 6 bases and J dropped 3; count of bases not matched to a gene: 10. In germline, CDR1 is SNHLY, CDR2 FYNNEI. This CDR3 spans 15 amino acids. CDR3 DNA, as far as it was read: TGTGCCAGCAGGCCACCCACCCAGGGGGACTATGGC. Translated, it gives CASRPPTQGDYG. The whole CDR3 protein is CASRPPTQGDYGYTF.

To note about this clone: The read comes to an end 3 residues before the CDR3 does, leaving the germline J gene to fill in the end. V is TRBV20-1 and J is TRBJ2-3, with D perhaps TRBD2 (6 bases). CDR3 length: 12 amino acids. The germline CDR1 and CDR2 sequences are DFQATT and SNEGSKA (reference sequence). The V end was cut by 4 bases, the J end by 2 bases, with 7 bases between. Partial CDR3 DNA: TGCAGTGCTATAGCGGTCACAGATACG. Encoded protein: CSAIAVTDT. The whole CDR3 sequence reads CSAIAVTDTQYF.